This T cell receptor beta chain was recovered during a study of beta chain features in type 1 diabetes (dated by TCRdb to the late 2010s). Looking at the study overall: No differences in mean age, gender distribution, total cell number or subset yield were found between patients and healthy donors. A total of approximately 100,000,000 sorted cells were examined across all samples, and the number of cells per subset was strongly correlated with RNA yield. The study compared TCRB repertoires of sorted circulating CD4+ T cell subsets between recently diagnosed type 1 diabetes patients and matched healthy donors. Regulatory and stem cell-like memory subsets were obtained from only 8 patients and roughly 8 healthy donors, while naive and central memory subsets were obtained from all 30 or so donors.

Each donor gave one peripheral blood draw, roughly 110 mL on average, collected into heparinised tubes. Naive, central memory, regulatory and stem cell-like memory CD4+ T cells were sorted on a BD FACSAria II using a panel including CD45RO, CCR7, CD25, CD127, CD95 and CD27. Purity was above 98% for every sorted population. Right away, PBMCs were isolated by Lymphoprep density gradient centrifugation and were stained directly, with no culture step. So that batch effects would be minimized, each experiment stained and sorted samples in pairs, pairing one healthy donor with one patient. As regards this clone: What antigen it recognizes has not been identified. No much larger clone is present one base from it, and per-base qualities are unavailable.

What the work shows at the level of the full study, not this receptor alone: Sequencing cDNA rather than genomic DNA could over-represent highly expressing activated cells, although activation and CD3 levels did not differ between groups. The naive, central memory and regulatory TCRB repertoires appeared to resemble one another more closely among patients than among healthy donors. In all four CD4+ subsets, TCRB CDR3 length was moderately but significantly shorter in type 1 diabetes patients. HLA sub-analyses involved small numbers of individuals, so any influence of HLA type on TCRB rearrangement remained unresolved. Shorter templates might be favored by PCR, yet because patient and control samples were amplified and corrected together, any such skew would affect both groups equally. At VDJ recombination sites, patients with type 1 diabetes made fewer insertions and deleted more nucleotides, a pattern implying thymic rearrangement abnormalities.

Reading from cysteine to phenylalanine, the CDR3 counts 17 amino acids. Only the CDR3 DNA stays, 51 bases, in frame from base 1. The germline V and J ends show losses of 5 bases and 3 bases respectively, and no gene match explains 10 bases of the junction. According to the germline V gene, CDR1 reads SQVTM and CDR2 reads ANQGSEA. All of the isolated RNA was reverse transcribed with the High Capacity cDNA Reverse Transcription Kit, so expressed TCRB transcripts were sequenced. Deep immunoSEQ sequencing was performed on naive, central memory and regulatory T cell samples, with an average of approximately 3.9 million total reads per sample. Sorted cells were lysed in RLT buffer and RNA was extracted with DNase-treated RNeasy Micro or Mini kits, depending on cell number. Each cell subset was processed separately to prevent cross-contamination, with patient and healthy donor samples processed together. TCRB sequences were amplified from cDNA with the immunoSEQ multiplex PCR, producing 87-bp fragments spanning the CDR3 region. Amplicons were sequenced on the Illumina HiSeq platform. Concerning the study's data processing: Synthetic template baselines were used to correct PCR bias computationally, reads within Hamming distance 2 were collapsed, and singletons that could not be merged were discarded. Reads were aligned against IMGT so that V, D and J genes, CDR3 length and insertions or deletions at six rearrangement sites could be assigned. Within each subset, clonotype counts were normalized to the number of sorted cells before true diversity and Gini coefficients were calculated with the tcR R package. The overlap coefficient, calculated on TCRB nucleotide sequences, was used to quantify repertoire sharing. In its TCRdb copy, this immuneACCESS table keeps in-frame sequences only and misses some clones. Where compared with another copy, unresolved V genes explain less than half of these, and the others have no known cause. Clone size and the V and J calls come from that table; the DNA yielded D and trimming. Across this sample there are over 120,000 clones, with around a tenth seen only once. The ten largest clones add up to 0.6% to 0.85% of the sample.

The receptor chain draws on TRBV29-1 and TRBJ2-1; 13 bases in between match TRBD2. This TCR came from a man aged 18 to 29 in good health. Specimen: central memory CD4+ T cells from blood. In nucleotide form, the sequence is TGCAGCGTTACTAGCGGGGGGGCTGCAGTGGTCTACAATGAGCAGTTCTTC. Its translation is CSVTSGGAAVVYNEQFF.